Listed below are T cell receptor beta chains from one sample, sequenced in a study of cytomegalovirus exposure and HLA in healthy donors. The table came from immunoSEQ multiplex PCR; TCRdb's copy has only in-frame clones and leaves some out. The sample contains over 95,000 clones, over 65% of which appear only once. Material: PBMCs. The receptors here all came from a female donor in good health and CMV-seronegative. Each CDR3 is given without its conserved first and last residue. Fields, in order: clone size, V gene, CDR3 protein. Only some rows state a clone size, as once, few, many or a class for expanded clones.

-,TRBV27,ASSPGQSNQPQH
-,TRBV13,ASQTAVYGEGYT
-,TRBV5-6,ASSLVQGSGANVLT
-,TRBV28,ASRPSGGPVSPLH
-,TRBV30,AWSVRSGVKATEAF
-,TRBV2,ASSEAGLARETQY
once,TRBV29-1,SVEGQGNYGYT
once,TRBV6-1,ASRPWASTDTQY
-,TRBV27,ASSLEGIGSPLH
-,TRBV2,ASSEGLAGSTYNEQF
-,TRBV7-9,ASSLVASGDNEQF
-,TRBV19,ASSTPGRLAGNHTDTQY
few,TRBV7-2,ASSLYGQSEKLF
-,TRBV7-9,ASSLTGAGYT
-,TRBV6-5,ASSYSPGMQETQY
once,TRBV2,ASSRETLGVSTDTQY
-,TRBV4-1,ASSQDQGNYEQY
few,TRBV5-6,ASSWGAGRANTEAF